This T cell receptor beta chain was captured by sequencing in a study of graft-versus-host responses after intestinal transplantation. The study, taken as a whole, reports: GvH clones appeared in recipient marrow, some first in ileum or blood.

With regard to this clone: No antigen is known for it.

Only in-frame clones appear in the TCRdb table, and some are missing; sequencing was by immunoSEQ multiplex PCR. The sample includes approximately 8,200 clones, about 93% of them seen just once. The CDR3 loop spans 15 amino acids. Germline V gives CDR1 MDHEN, CDR2 SYDVKM. Trimming removed 2 bases from V and 8 bases from J; junction bases left unmatched: 7. Sample: PBMCs, taken 11 days after intestinal transplantation. The receptor was derived from a human patient who received an intestinal transplant, so some T cells may come from the graft donor. This sequence joins TRBV28 and TRBJ2-5; 11 bases agree with TRBD2. CDR3 DNA: TGTGCCAGCAGTTTAGGGACTAGCGGAGTTGAAACCCAGTACTTC. This translates into CASSLGTSGVETQYF.